A single sample is the source of the 11 T cell receptor beta chains below, sequenced in a study of OX40 agonist ivuxolimab in advanced cancers. Profiled with immunoSEQ multiplex PCR; TCRdb holds only in-frame clones, not every one. Of 80,000 or so clones listed, nearly 85% are singletons. Sequences were derived from CD4+ or CD8+ T cells sorted from blood, sampled in a trial of the OX40 agonist ivuxolimab. These receptors were collected from an adult with an advanced solid tumor such as melanoma, head and neck, liver or kidney cancer.

The CDR3 is CASSSGTAIFGEQYF. Written as DNA, the CDR3 is TGTGCCAGCAGTTCCGGGACAGCTATATTTGGCGAGCAGTACTTC. J is TRBJ2-7 and V is TRBV11-1; 7 bases align to TRBD1. Unmatched junction bases numbered 14, after V lost 6 bases and J lost 6 bases. The germline V gene encodes CDR1 SGHAT and CDR2 FQDESV (reference sequence). CDR3 length: 15 amino acids.

The chain has TRBV27 and TRBJ2-2; tentatively, D is TRBD1 or TRBD2 (6 bases each). Germline CDR1 reads MNHEY; CDR2 reads SMNVEV (reference sequence). There are 18 residues in the CDR3. Trimming took 2 bases from V and 0 from J, leaving 16 bases between them. The chain's CDR3 is CASSLRGGGSPNTGELFF. CDR3 sequence (DNA): TGTGCCAGCAGTTTAAGAGGGGGAGGAAGCCCGAACACCGGGGAGCTGTTTTTT.

The rearrangement joins TRBV13 to TRBJ2-2; no reliable D call. The germline CDR1 and CDR2 sequences are PRHDT and FYEKMQ (reference sequence). This CDR3 region has 16 residues. Trimming stripped 3 bases from V and 4 bases from J, with 15 bases between. CDR3 sequence (DNA): TGTGCCAGCAGCTTGGCGGTAGCCTATCTCACCGGGGAGCTGTTTTTT. Translated, it gives CASSLAVAYLTGELFF.

The chain combines TRBV5-1 with TRBJ2-1; 8 bases match TRBD2. V dropped 4 bases and J dropped 6; count of bases not matched to a gene: 9. The CDR3 loop spans 15 amino acids. In germline, CDR1 is SGHRS, CDR2 YFSETQ. CDR3 in amino acids: CASSRGGGTLNEQFF. CDR3 in DNA: TGCGCCAGCAGCAGGGGCGGGGGGACGCTCAATGAGCAGTTCTTC.

This rearrangement joins TRBV28 to TRBJ1-3; TRBD1 matches 8 bases. The CDR3 consists of 15 residues. The junction had 8 bases not matched to a gene; V was cut back by 6 bases and J by 4 bases. Germline-derived CDR1 and CDR2 are MDHEN and SYDVKM. CDR3 coding DNA: TGTGCCAGCAGCCCGACAGGGGCGAGAGGAAACACCATATATTTT. Protein: CASSPTGARGNTIYF.

V gene TRBV15 combines with J gene TRBJ2-2; no reliable D call. The V and J ends lost 9 bases and 2 bases respectively, with 13 bases between them. The CDR3 contains 14 residues. CDR1 is LNHNV and CDR2 is YYDKDF in the germline V gene (reference sequence). Here the CDR3 reads CATTRARNTGELFF. As DNA, the CDR3 is TGTGCCACAACCCGGGCCAGAAACACCGGGGAGCTGTTTTTT.

This chain joins TRBV9 and TRBJ1-4; D is unresolved. Trimming took off 0 bases at V and 8 bases at J, with 11 bases between the two ends. This CDR3 has 14 amino acids. Germline values: CDR1 SGDLS, CDR2 YYNGEE. CDR3 nucleotide sequence: TGTGCCAGCAGCGTAGAGGGTCTAGGGGAAAAACTGTTTTTT. It encodes CASSVEGLGEKLFF.

The rearrangement uses TRBV4-1 and TRBJ2-7; TRBD1 agrees at 7 bases. This CDR3 spans 13 amino acids. Germline V gene data show CDR1 as MGHRA and CDR2 as YSYEKL. V was pared by 4 bases and J by 3 bases, with 3 bases of the junction left unmatched. The CDR3 sequence is CASSRGQIYEQYF. DNA for the CDR3: TGCGCCAGCAGCCGGGGACAGATCTACGAGCAGTACTTC.

The chain recombines TRBV7-8 with TRBJ1-5; 7 bases match TRBD1. CDR3 length: 17 amino acids. From germline, CDR1 is SGHVS and CDR2 FQNEAQ. The J segment lost 10 bases and the V segment lost 0 bases, leaving 15 bases of the junction unmatched. Here the CDR3 DNA reads TGTGCCAGCAGCTTAGCGCGACAGGGTTTCACTTTGAGTCCCCAGCATTTT. Protein sequence: CASSLARQGFTLSPQHF. Together with reference TRBV7-8 and TRBJ1-5, the CDR3 gives the full variable domain: GAGVSQSPRYKVAKRGQDVALRCDPISGHVSLFWYQQALGQGPEFLTYFQNEAQLDKSGLPSDRFFAERPEGSVSTLKIQRTQQEDSAVYLCASSLARQGFTLSPQHFGDGTRLSIL.

The genes are TRBV7-2 and TRBJ1-2; D unclear. The CDR3 has 16 residues. Trimming removed 5 bases from V and 0 bases from J, with 16 bases in between. The germline gives CDR1 SGHTA, CDR2 FQGNSA. CDR3 DNA sequence: TGTGCCAGCAGCCCCCGGGCAGCTACCTCTAACTATGGCTACACCTTC. Its translation is CASSPRAATSNYGYTF.

This clone appeared a few times. The chain joins TRBV27 to TRBJ2-1, with a weak D call TRBD1 (6 bases). CDR3 size: 14 residues. Germline lookup yields CDR1 MNHEY and CDR2 SMNVEV (reference sequence). The germline V and J ends were trimmed by 2 bases and 8 bases, with 13 bases remaining between them. The CDR3 loop is CASSLKEGVDEQFF. The CDR3 DNA follows: TGTGCCAGCAGTTTAAAAGAGGGGGTCGATGAGCAGTTCTTC.